One and the same sample provided the 8 T cell receptor beta chains below, sequenced in a study of T-cell reconstitution after alpha-beta-depleted transplantation in children listed by TCRdb under 2016. The method behind the library was PCR. Sequencing was performed on an Illumina HiSeq 2500. TCR libraries were prepared with molecular barcoding, using unique molecular identifiers to normalize TCRbeta repertoire quantification. TCRdb passed the public sequencing reads through fastp at Q25 and MiXCR, retaining productive beta sequences. Rows matching on CDR3 protein sequence are summarized as one entry with the most common DNA and genes. The sample contains some 600,000 distinct CDR3 sequences, roughly 13% of them found a single time. The ten largest clones take up over 2% of the sample. This specimen's treatment or condition label, interpreted: allogeneic hematopoietic cell transplantation with graft depleted of TCRalphabeta T cells and CD19 B cells.

The input for sequencing was PBMCs, mostly from graft donor cells, taken 360 days after TCRalphabeta/CD19-depleted stem cell transplant. Every receptor here comes from a male patient younger than 18 who had a stem cell transplant for acute myeloid leukemia, so the T cells may come from the graft donor.

This clonotype was observed at least ten times. V and J are TRBV5-1 and TRBJ1-1; the D is unclear. The CDR3 consists of 14 residues. Germline assignment: CDR1 SGHRS and CDR2 YFSETQ. Trimming removed 0 bases at V and 4 bases at J, with 10 bases between. The CDR3 DNA sequence: TGCGCCAGCAGCTTGGTAGCGTGGGGCACTGAAGCTTTCTTT. Residues: CASSLVAWGTEAFF.

This rearrangement joins TRBV15 to TRBJ2-1; 11 positions match TRBD2. Per germline, CDR1 LNHNV and CDR2 YYDKDF (reference sequence). CDR3 length: 18 residues. With V trimmed by 0 bases and J by 3 bases, 7 bases remained unmatched. CDR3 in DNA: TGTGCCACCAGCAGAGATGGGGTAGCGGGAGGGGTCTACAATGAGCAGTTCTTC. Amino acids: CATSRDGVAGGVYNEQFF.

The gene calls are TRBV10-3 and TRBJ2-7, with 7 bases matching TRBD2. Germline V lookup: CDR1 ENHRY, CDR2 SYGVKD. The CDR3 spans 15 residues. V was clipped by 5 bases and J by 6 bases; unmatched bases: 13. CDR3 region: CAISMAGVGLGEQYF. In nucleotides, the CDR3 is TGTGCCATCAGTATGGCGGGAGTCGGCTTAGGCGAGCAGTACTTC.

The chain combines TRBV28 with TRBJ2-1; TRBD2 might be the D (5 bases). The CDR3 runs to 16 residues. Trimming shortened V by 6 bases and J by 0 bases, and 15 bases separated the two germline ends. The germline CDR1 and CDR2 sequences are MDHEN and SYDVKM. CDR3 nucleotides: TGTGCCAGCAGCCAGTTTAGCGTCAGCTCCTACAATGAGCAGTTCTTC. Its translation: CASSQFSVSSYNEQFF.

The chain couples TRBV20-1 to TRBJ2-3; possibly TRBD1 for D (6 bases). Germline CDR1 is DFQATT and CDR2 is SNEGSKA (reference sequence). The CDR3 is 14 amino acids. V was pared by 3 bases and J by 4 bases, with 14 bases between. The chain's CDR3 is CSARPPTGSDTQYF. Written as DNA, the CDR3 is TGCAGTGCTAGGCCACCGACAGGTTCAGATACGCAGTATTTT.

This clonotype was found many times. V is TRBV29-1 and J is TRBJ2-1; D perhaps matches TRBD2 (6 bases). Looked up from germline, CDR1 is SQVTM and CDR2 is ANQGSEA. The CDR3 runs 12 residues. The V end lost 7 bases, the J end lost 9 bases, and 16 bases lay between the germline ends. DNA for the CDR3: TGCAGCGCCTGGGGGGACGTCGGTGAGCAGTTCTTC. It is translated as CSAWGDVGEQFF.

This clonotype was found a few times. The chain has TRBV14 and TRBJ2-1; 7 nucleotides agree with TRBD2. CDR1 is SGHDN, CDR2 FVKESK, per germline. Trimming at V came to 3 bases and at J to 2 bases, leaving 10 bases not matched to a gene. The CDR3 is 17 amino acids. Here the CDR3 DNA reads TGTGCCAGCAGCCAGATTCGGCGGGAGATCCCCTACAATGAGCAGTTCTTC. Protein: CASSQIRREIPYNEQFF.

In its sample, this clonotype was seen many times. The chain carries TRBV20-1 and TRBJ1-1, with 7 bases identical to TRBD1. Trimming removed 3 bases from V and 1 base from J; junction bases left unmatched: 2. CDR1 is DFQATT, CDR2 SNEGSKA, per germline (reference sequence). The CDR3 extends over 13 amino acids. The CDR3 spells CSARRTGNTEAFF. The CDR3 bases are TGCAGTGCTAGGCGGACAGGGAACACTGAAGCTTTCTTT.